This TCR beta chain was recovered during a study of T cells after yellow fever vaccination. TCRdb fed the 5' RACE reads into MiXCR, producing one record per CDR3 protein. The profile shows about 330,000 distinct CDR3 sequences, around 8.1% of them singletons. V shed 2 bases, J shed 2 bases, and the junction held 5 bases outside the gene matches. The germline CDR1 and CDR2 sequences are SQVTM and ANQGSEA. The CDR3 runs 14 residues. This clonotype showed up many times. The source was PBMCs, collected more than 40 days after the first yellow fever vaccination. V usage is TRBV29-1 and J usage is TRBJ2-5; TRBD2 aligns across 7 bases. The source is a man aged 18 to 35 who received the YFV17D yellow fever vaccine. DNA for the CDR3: TGCAGCGTTGAACGATCCGGGGGGCAAGAGACCCAGTACTTC. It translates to CSVERSGGQETQYF.